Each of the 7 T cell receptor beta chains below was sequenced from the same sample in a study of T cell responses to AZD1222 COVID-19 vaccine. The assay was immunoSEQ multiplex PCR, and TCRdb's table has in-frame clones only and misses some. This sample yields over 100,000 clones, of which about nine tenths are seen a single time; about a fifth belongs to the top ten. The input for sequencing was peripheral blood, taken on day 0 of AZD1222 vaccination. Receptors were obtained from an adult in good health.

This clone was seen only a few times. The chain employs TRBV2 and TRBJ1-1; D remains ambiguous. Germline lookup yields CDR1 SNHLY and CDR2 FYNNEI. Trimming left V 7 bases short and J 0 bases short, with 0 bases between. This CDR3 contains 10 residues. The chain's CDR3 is CASMNTEAFF. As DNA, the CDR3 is TGTGCCAGCATGAACACTGAAGCTTTCTTT.

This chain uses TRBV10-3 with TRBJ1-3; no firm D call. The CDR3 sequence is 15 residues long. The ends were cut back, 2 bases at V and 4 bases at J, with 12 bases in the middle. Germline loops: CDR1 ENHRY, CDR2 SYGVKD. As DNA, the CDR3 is TGTGCCATCAGTGAGGGGCGCCGGGGAGGAAACACCATATATTTT. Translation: CAISEGRRGGNTIYF.

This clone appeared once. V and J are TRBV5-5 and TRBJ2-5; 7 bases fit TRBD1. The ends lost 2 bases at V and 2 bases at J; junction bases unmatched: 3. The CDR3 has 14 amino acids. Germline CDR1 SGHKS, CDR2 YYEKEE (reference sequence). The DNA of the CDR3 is TGTGCCAGCAGCTTTCCGGGACAGCAAGAGACCCAGTACTTC. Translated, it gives CASSFPGQQETQYF.

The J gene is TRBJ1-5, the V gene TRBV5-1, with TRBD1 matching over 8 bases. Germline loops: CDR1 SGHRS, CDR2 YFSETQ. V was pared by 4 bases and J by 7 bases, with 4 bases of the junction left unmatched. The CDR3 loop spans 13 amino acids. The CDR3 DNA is TGCGCCAGCAGCCTGACAGGGGTGCAGCCCCAGCATTTT. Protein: CASSLTGVQPQHF.

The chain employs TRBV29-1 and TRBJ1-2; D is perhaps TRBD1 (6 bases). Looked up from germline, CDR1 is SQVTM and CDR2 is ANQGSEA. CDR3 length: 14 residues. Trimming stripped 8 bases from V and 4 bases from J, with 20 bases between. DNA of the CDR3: TGCAGCTCCTCGGAGGGGGGGGGCGGCTATGGCTACACCTTC. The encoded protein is CSSSEGGGGYGYTF.

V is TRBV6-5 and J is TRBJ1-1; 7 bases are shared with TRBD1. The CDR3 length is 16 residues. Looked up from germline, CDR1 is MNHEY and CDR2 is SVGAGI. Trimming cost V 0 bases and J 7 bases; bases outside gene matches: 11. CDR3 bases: TGTGCCAGCAGTTACTCGGCCCCTGACAGGGCCGGTGAAGCTTTCTTT. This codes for CASSYSAPDRAGEAFF.

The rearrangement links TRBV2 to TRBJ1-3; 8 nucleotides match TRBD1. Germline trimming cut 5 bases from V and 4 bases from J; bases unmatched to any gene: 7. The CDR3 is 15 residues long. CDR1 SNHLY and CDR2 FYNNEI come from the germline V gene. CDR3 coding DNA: TGTGCCAGCAGTAAAACGACAGGGGAGGGAAACACCATATATTTT. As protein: CASSKTTGEGNTIYF.